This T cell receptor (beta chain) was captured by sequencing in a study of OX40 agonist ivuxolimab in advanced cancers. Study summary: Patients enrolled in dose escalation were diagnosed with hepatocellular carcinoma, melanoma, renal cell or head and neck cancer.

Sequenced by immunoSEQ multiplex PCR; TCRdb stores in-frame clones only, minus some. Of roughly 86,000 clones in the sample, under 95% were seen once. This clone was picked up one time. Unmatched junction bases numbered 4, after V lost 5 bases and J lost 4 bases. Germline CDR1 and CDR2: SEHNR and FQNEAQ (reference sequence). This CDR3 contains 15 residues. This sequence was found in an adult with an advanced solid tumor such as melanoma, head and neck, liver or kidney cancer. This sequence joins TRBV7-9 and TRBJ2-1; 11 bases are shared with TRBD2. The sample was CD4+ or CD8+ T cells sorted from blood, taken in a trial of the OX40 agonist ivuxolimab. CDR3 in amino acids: CASSRRLAGYNEQFF. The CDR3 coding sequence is TGTGCCAGCAGCCGGCGACTAGCGGGGTACAATGAGCAGTTCTTC. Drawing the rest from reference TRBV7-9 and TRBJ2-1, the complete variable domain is DTGVSQNPRHKITKRGQNVTFRCDPISEHNRLYWYRQTLGQGPEFLTYFQNEAQLEKSRLLSDRFSAERPKGSFSTLEIQRTEQGDSAMYLCASSRRLAGYNEQFFGPGTRLTVL.